This T cell receptor beta chain derives from a study of neurological immune-mediated disorders. Study outcomes and limitations: It was HTLV-1-associated myelopathy that showed the most TCR clonal expansion, while multiple sclerosis showed the least, falling below healthy controls. One related-CDR3 cluster, identified by phylogenetic grouping, held the repertoires of 18 of 34 multiple sclerosis patients and was a possible signature.

5'RACE with 10-nucleotide random UMIs generated the cDNA. MiXCR, applied by TCRdb to the 5' RACE reads, yields one record per CDR3 protein. This sample yields about 82,000 distinct CDR3 sequences, of which just over 2.5% are seen a single time; 1.1% belongs to the top ten. Ten or more counts support this clonotype. What it binds is unknown. Germline V lookup: CDR1 LGHDT, CDR2 YNNKEL (reference sequence). The CDR3 contains 13 residues. The germline V and J ends were trimmed by 1 base and 3 bases, with 6 bases remaining between them. The sequence was collected from a woman aged 25 to 39 with multiple sclerosis. The chain is built from TRBV3-1 and TRBJ1-1; D may be TRBD1 (5 bases). The sequenced material came from PBMCs. CDR3 in amino acids: CASSQVGDTEAFF. The CDR3 nucleotides read TGTGCCAGCAGCCAAGTGGGGGACACTGAAGCTTTCTTT.